This T cell receptor (beta chain) appears in the sequencing data of a study of beta chain features in type 1 diabetes. CD45RO/CCR7/CD25/CD127/CD95/CD27 separated CD4+ naive, central memory, regulatory and stem cell-like memory cells by sorting. Purity of each sorted population was above 95%. In regard to this clone: Its antigen is still unknown.

Study-level results: The study found that naive, central memory and Treg TCRB repertoires appeared more similar in patients than in healthy donors.

Investigators reverse transcribed all isolated RNA, so they sequenced expressed TCRB transcripts. The table came from immunoSEQ multiplex PCR; TCRdb's copy has only in-frame clones and leaves some out. The table lists roughly 500,000 clones, more than 9.5% of them singletons. This CDR3 comprises 15 residues. The J segment lost 12 bases and the V segment lost 5 bases, leaving 15 bases of the junction unmatched. Germline-derived CDR1 and CDR2 are SGHTA and FQGNSA. V gene TRBV7-2 combines with J gene TRBJ2-1, with 8 nucleotides matching TRBD1. Sequences were obtained from naive CD4+ T cells from blood. The TCR sequence derives from a woman aged 18-29 years in good health. This chain's CDR3 is CASSQSGTGPKGQFF. DNA of the CDR3: TGTGCCAGCAGCCAATCCGGGACAGGTCCCAAGGGGCAGTTCTTC.